This TCR beta chain was sequenced in a study of response to subunit inactivated influenza vaccine. TCRdb recomputed calls from the RT-PCR reads with MiXCR, one row per CDR3 protein. The profile shows 500,000 to 550,000 distinct CDR3 sequences, approximately 7.3% of them singletons. Trimming cost V 5 bases and J 10 bases, with 13 bases left between them. CDR1 SGDLS and CDR2 YYNGEE come from the germline V gene. This CDR3 has 12 amino acids. The table lists this clonotype with a few counts. Its antigen is unknown. Findings and limits, study-wide: That few new T cells are recruited by each seasonal influenza vaccination was the authors' suggestion.

This receptor was obtained from a man in his fifties or sixties who received an inactivated influenza vaccine. The rearrangement links TRBV9 to TRBJ2-1; D gene ambiguous. The specimen comprised PBMCs from blood, sampled around 2 years after vaccination. CDR3 in amino acids: CASRASAGEQFF. In DNA, the CDR3 is TGTGCCAGCAGGGCGTCTGCCGGGGAGCAGTTCTTC. Variable domain in full (rest from reference TRBV9 and TRBJ2-1): DSGVTQTPKHLITATGQRVTLRCSPRSGDLSVYWYQQSLDQGLQFLIQYYNGEERAKGNILERFSAQQFPDLHSELNLSSLELGDSALYFCASRASAGEQFFGPGTRLTVL.